This TCR beta chain was found in a study of spatial heterogeneity in lung cancer. As to time point: sample taken at primary tumor resection. Researchers sequenced whole RNA taken from tumor, nontumor lung or frozen PBMC without sorting. Donors were 72 untreated early-stage non-small cell lung cancer patients. General study results and limits: Resection saw ubiquitous expanded tumor TCRs appear in blood more than follow-up did.

This clonotype was seen many times. Its specificity is not known. From germline, CDR1 is MDHEN and CDR2 SYDVKM. The CDR3 is made up of 16 amino acids. V was clipped by 2 bases and J by 3 bases; unmatched bases: 9. TCRdb fed the 5' RACE reads into MiXCR, producing one record per CDR3 protein. The repertoire holds around 45,000 distinct CDR3 sequences, approximately 10% seen once, with approximately 40% in the top ten. The sequencing used PBMCs, collected at surgery. The chain has TRBV28 and TRBJ1-2, with TRBD1 matching over 7 bases. The sequence was obtained from a female donor with early-stage non-small cell lung cancer. For the CDR3, the DNA is TGTGCCAGCAGTTTAGCCACAGGGGTCCTTTACTATGGCTACACCTTC. It encodes CASSLATGVLYYGYTF.